This TCR beta chain is from a study of blood T cell repertoires in COVID-19. Study details: From the United States, Italy and Spain came samples of acute and convalescent COVID-19. PBMCs, B-cell-depleted T cells, or T cells provided the cDNA or gDNA that made up the material.

Study processing details: Amplification from reference gene primers served as the basis for estimated nucleated cell counts. TCRdb's copy holds only in-frame clones and misses some; the assay was immunoSEQ multiplex PCR. V and J calls and clone size are copied from that table; D and trimming were computed from the DNA. The data show 150,000 to 200,000 clones, about 80% seen once. J lost 3 bases, V lost 4 bases, and 6 bases had no gene match. CDR3 length: 16 amino acids. CDR1 and CDR2 from the germline V gene are LGHDT and YNNKEL (reference sequence). This chain connects TRBV3-1 (or the pseudogene TRBV3-2) to TRBJ2-3, with 11 bases fitting TRBD2. The source material was peripheral blood. The sequence was collected from a woman aged 80 or over with acute or convalescent COVID-19. In DNA form, the CDR3 reads TGTGCCAGCAGCCTTCGTAGCGGGAGGGGTACAGATACGCAGTATTTT. Its protein is CASSLRSGRGTDTQYF.